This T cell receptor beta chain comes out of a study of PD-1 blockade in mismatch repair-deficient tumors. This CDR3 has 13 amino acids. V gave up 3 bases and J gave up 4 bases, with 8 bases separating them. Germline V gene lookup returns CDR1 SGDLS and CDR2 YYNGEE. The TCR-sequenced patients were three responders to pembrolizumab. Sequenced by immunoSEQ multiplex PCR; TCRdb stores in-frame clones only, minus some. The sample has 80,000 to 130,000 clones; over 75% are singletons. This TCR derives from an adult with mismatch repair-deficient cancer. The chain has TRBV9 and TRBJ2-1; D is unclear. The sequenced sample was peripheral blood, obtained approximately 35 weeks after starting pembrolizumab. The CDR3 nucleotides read TGTGCCAGCAGCGCCCAAAGTTACAATGAGCAGTTCTTC. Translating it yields CASSAQSYNEQFF.